This T cell receptor beta chain came from a study of human T cells and chemical hapten exposure. Whole-study context: The study lasted around 22 weeks, and patients were dosed weekly with diphenylcyclopropenone on the scalp throughout.

Time point defined: patch test 2, 6 weeks after DPC sensitization. The treatment: therapeutic diphenylcyclopropenone sensitization with weekly scalp DPC. This clonotype came up many times. What it binds is unknown. The study, taken as a whole, reports: With regard to DPC sensitization, TCRs above 1 in 1000 frequency did not change.

TCRdb re-analysed the RACE reads in MiXCR, keeping a single row per CDR3 protein. The table includes roughly 380,000 distinct CDR3 sequences, roughly 6% detected once. The clonotype comes from a woman aged 18-29 years with alopecia areata. Some clones in this sample may be carry-over from other donors' samples. Here the sequenced sample was whole blood, taken in connection with sensitization to the hapten diphenylcyclopropenone (DPC).

The CDR3 DNA is TGTGCCAGCAGCCGATTTAACCCGGGCGGGGGATACAATGAGCAGTTCTTC. It encodes CASSRFNPGGGYNEQFF. The rearrangement uses TRBV7-6 and TRBJ2-1; 7 bases agree with TRBD2. Germline-derived CDR1 and CDR2 are SGHVS and FNYEAQ. V dropped 5 bases and J dropped 4; count of bases not matched to a gene: 14. The CDR3 is 17 amino acids.